This T cell receptor beta chain appears in the sequencing data of a study of post-analysis software for immune sequencing data. Notes on the study in general: Relative to controls, patients had 5 or 6 TRBV segments at higher frequency, with TRBV5-6, TRBV5-1 and TRBV20-1 among these.

Note on this clonotype: Its antigen is not known. At one boundary the junction diverges from the germline segment, which might be a read error.

The TCR beta cDNA libraries carried unique molecular identifiers. TCRdb analysed the PCR reads with MiXCR anew, one entry per CDR3 protein. The repertoire holds approximately 660,000 distinct CDR3 sequences, with 55% to 60% as singletons. The CDR3 extends over 14 amino acids. The genes are TRBV12-3 or TRBV12-4 and TRBJ2-5, with D possibly called TRBD1 or TRBD2 (5 bases each). Sequencing used blood. This receptor was obtained from a girl under 10 years old with multiple sclerosis. CDR3 nucleotides: TGTACCAGCTCAAGGGGCACTAGACAAGAGACCCAGTACTTC. Protein: CTSSRGTRQETQYF.